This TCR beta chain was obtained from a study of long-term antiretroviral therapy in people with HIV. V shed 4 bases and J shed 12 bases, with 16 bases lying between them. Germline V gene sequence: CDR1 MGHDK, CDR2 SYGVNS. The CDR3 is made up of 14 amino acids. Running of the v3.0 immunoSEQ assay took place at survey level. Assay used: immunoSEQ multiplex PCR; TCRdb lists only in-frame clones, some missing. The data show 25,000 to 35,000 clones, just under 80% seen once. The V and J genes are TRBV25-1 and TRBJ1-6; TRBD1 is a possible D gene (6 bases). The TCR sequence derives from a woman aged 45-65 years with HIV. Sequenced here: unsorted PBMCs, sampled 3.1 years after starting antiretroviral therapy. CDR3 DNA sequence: TGTGCCAGCAGTGGAAGAGGAGGGGGTGAACCCCTCCACTTT. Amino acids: CASSGRGGGEPLHF.